This T cell receptor (beta chain) was sequenced for a study of B cell selection in AIRE deficiency. Notes on the study in general: Of roughly 3,400 shared Treg TCRbeta sequences, roughly 32% were healthy-donor-only and 9.3% patient-only.

Only in-frame clones appear in the TCRdb table, and some are missing; sequencing was by immunoSEQ multiplex PCR. The sample carries some 23,000 clones, about 98% recorded once. About this clone itself: The antigen remains undetermined.

The sorted conventional CD4 T cells were gated as CD4+CD127+. V dropped 5 bases and J dropped 6 bases, with 14 bases sitting between them. Germline CDR1 is MNHGY and CDR2 is SVAAGI. CDR3 length: 13 amino acids. Sequences were obtained from conventional CD4+ T cells sorted from PBMCs. This chain uses TRBV6-9 with TRBJ2-7; D ambiguous. This receptor was obtained from a human donor with AIRE deficiency. The CDR3 sequence is CASSPGPGPEQYF. CDR3 nucleotide sequence: TGTGCCAGCAGTCCCGGTCCGGGTCCCGAGCAGTACTTC.